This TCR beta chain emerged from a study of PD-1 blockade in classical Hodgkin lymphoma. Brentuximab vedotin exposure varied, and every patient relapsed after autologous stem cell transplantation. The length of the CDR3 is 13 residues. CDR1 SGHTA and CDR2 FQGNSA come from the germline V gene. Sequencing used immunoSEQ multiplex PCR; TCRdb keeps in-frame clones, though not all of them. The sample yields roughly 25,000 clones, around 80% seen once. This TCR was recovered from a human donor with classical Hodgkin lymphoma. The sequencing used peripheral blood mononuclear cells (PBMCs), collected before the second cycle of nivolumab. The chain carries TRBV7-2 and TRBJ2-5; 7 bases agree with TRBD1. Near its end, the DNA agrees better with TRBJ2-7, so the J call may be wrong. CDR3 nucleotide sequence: TGTGCCAGCAGCTTCCAACAGGGGTACGAGCAGTACTTC. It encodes CASSFQQGYEQYF.